This note documents a single TCR beta chain sequence. Its antigen remains unidentified. Base qualities are not recorded, but no much larger clone differs from it by a single base. Inclusive of the bounding cysteine and phenylalanine, the CDR3 is 12 residues long. Solely the CDR3 DNA is kept, with 36 bases framed from the first base. A distance of 7 bases separates the germline ends of V and J, which lose 1 base and 6 bases respectively. The germline V gene encodes CDR1 SGHRS and CDR2 YFSETQ. This sample was taken from a study of shared clonotypes between healthy human individuals (dated by TCRdb to the early 2020s). With respect to the entire study: Two women and a few men aged 18 to 49 years were included in the cohort. To estimate repertoire size and how much clonotypes are shared between individuals, the study performed deep sequencing of blood TCR repertoires from roughly five healthy adults. Libraries were prepared and TCR repertoires were sequenced by different laboratories using diverse techniques, in order to increase sequencing depth and limit assay-specific biases. Per donor, leukapheresis produced somewhere between about 0.94 and 9.5 billion PBMCs. Paper-wide results and their limitations: Because the study included only a small number of donors, the genetic and exposure-history diversity represented was limited. Pairwise subsampling indicated that sequencing depth was expected to affect the degree of clonotype sharing among donors. Sampling was restricted to blood, and TCR repertoires in tissues likely differ from the TCR repertoires found in blood.

Healthy HIV-negative adults with no recently reported acute infections or vaccinations were included as donors. Every donor was a Caucasian adult residing in Nashville, Tennessee, USA. For unsorted samples, approximately 84 million PBMCs were counted, and genomic DNA was extracted using the QIAamp DNA Blood Mini kit. After blood collection by leukapheresis, PBMCs were isolated using Ficoll-Histopaque density gradient centrifugation and then cryopreserved in the vapor phase of liquid nitrogen. Using the deep immunoSEQ assay, multiplex PCR amplified TCR CDR3 regions from genomic DNA. Extracted genomic DNA from each cell subset was distributed evenly across all wells of several immunoSEQ 96-well plates, and each plate was treated as a replicate. For unsorted PBMC, roughly 330 ng genomic DNA, equal to tens of thousands of T cell genomes, was loaded into each replicate PCR. Genomic DNA from unsorted PBMC was sequenced over ten immunoSEQ deep assay plates. The purified libraries were quantified using a Qubit 3.0 fluorometer, sized with a Bioanalyzer 2100, and then quantified again using the KAPA Library Quantification kit. Every immunoSEQ 96-well plate was sequenced on a separate single-read 150-cycle Illumina NextSeq 550 flow cell. Turning to the authors' computational methods: Because the immunoSEQ output included only junctional sequences and no quality scores, the filtering could not be the same as the filtering used for full-length reads. To assign V/J genes and CDR3, sequences were annotated against IMGT germline references using PyIR, a Python wrapper for IgBLAST v1.9. Any read was removed if the V/J assignment was weak (E-value above 1e-6), the CDR3 was missing, or the read contained stop codons, out-of-frame junctions, or ambiguous translated residues. V3J clonotypes were defined by identical inferred V gene, J gene, and CDR3 amino acid sequence. To compute the percentage overlap between repertoires, the number of shared unique clonotypes was divided by the size of the smaller repertoire. Three approaches were used to assess repertoire richness: RTK rarefaction, the Chao1 estimator, and Recon v2.1 estimates of unobserved clonotypes. Entries here come from immuneACCESS through TCRdb and include only in-frame sequences with V and J called. Some clones fail to appear in such tables; in the studies checked, an unresolved V gene covers under half of the shortfall, and the cause of the remainder is unknown. From that table come the V and J calls and clone size; the DNA was used to work out D and trimming. The sample data list around 530,000 clones, and around three quarters of these were observed just once. The top ten constitute about 12% of the sample.

Specimen: PBMCs. The clonotype was recovered from a woman between 40 and 50 years old in good health. Some clones in this sample may be carry-over from other donors' samples. The rearranged segments are TRBV5-1 and TRBJ1-2, with no reliable assignment of the D segment. CDR3 reads: CASSLPEDGYTF. The nucleotide sequence reads TGCGCCAGCAGCTTGCCTGAGGATGGCTACACCTTC.